These T cell receptor beta chains were read from a single sample in a study of blood T cells in healthy people across ages. TCRdb reanalysed the 5' RACE reads using MiXCR and keeps one entry per CDR3 protein. This table holds roughly 2 million distinct CDR3 sequences, less than 50% found once. Sequencing input: blood. The receptors shown here come from a middle-aged woman in good health. CDR3s include the opening cysteine and the closing phenylalanine or tryptophan. The D gene is left open where the match is weak. Some rows have no size entry. The others give once, few or many, or a class for an expanded clone.

j_gene	v_gene	abundance	d_gene	CDR3aa	CDR3nt
TRBJ1-4	TRBV7-9	NA	NA	CASSLGVSGEELFF	TGTGCCAGCAGCTTAGGTGTGTCCGGGGAAGAGCTGTTTTTT
TRBJ2-5	TRBV28	NA	TRBD2	CASRLTSSWETQYF	TGTGCCAGCAGGCTGACTAGCAGTTGGGAGACCCAGTACTTC
TRBJ2-1	TRBV5-6	NA	TRBD2	CASSFGLAGGANEQFF	TGTGCCAGCAGCTTCGGACTAGCGGGGGGGGCCAATGAGCAGTTCTTC
TRBJ2-2	TRBV4-2	NA	NA	CASSAGAAGEPFF	TGTGCCAGCAGCGCGGGGGCCGCCGGGGAGCCGTTTTTT
TRBJ1-6	TRBV4-2	NA	NA	CASGRDTDNSPLHF	TGTGCCAGCGGCCGAGACACCGATAATTCACCCCTCCACTTT
TRBJ2-5	TRBV13	NA	NA	CASSPFRNRQETQYF	TGTGCCAGCAGCCCCTTCAGGAATCGGCAAGAGACCCAGTACTTC
TRBJ2-7	TRBV10-2	NA	NA	CASSVGITYEQYF	TGCGCCAGCAGTGTCGGTATTACCTACGAGCAGTACTTC
TRBJ2-7	TRBV27	few	NA	CASSDQGGYEQYF	TGTGCCAGCAGTGACCAGGGCGGGTACGAGCAGTACTTC
TRBJ2-5	TRBV12-3/TRBV12-4	NA	TRBD2	CASSGSGGAANEQYF	TGTGCCAGCAGCGGTAGCGGGGGGGCGGCCAATGAGCAGTACTTC
TRBJ2-7	TRBV2	NA	NA	CASLEMGSSYEQYF	TGTGCCAGCCTAGAGATGGGGAGCTCCTACGAGCAGTACTTC
TRBJ2-5	TRBV5-1	NA	TRBD2	CASSPGTRDQETQYF	TGCGCCAGCAGCCCCGGGACTAGAGACCAAGAGACCCAGTACTTC